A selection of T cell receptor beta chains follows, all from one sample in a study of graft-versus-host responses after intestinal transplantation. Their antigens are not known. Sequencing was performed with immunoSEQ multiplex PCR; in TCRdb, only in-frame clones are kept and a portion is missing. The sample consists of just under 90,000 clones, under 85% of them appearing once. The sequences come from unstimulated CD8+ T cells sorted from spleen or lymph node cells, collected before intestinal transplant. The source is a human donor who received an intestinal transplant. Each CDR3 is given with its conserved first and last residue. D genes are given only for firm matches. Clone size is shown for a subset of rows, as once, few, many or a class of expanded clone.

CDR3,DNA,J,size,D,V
CASSLEGVGGGVGETQYF,TGCGCCAGCAGCTTGGAAGGCGTCGGCGGGGGAGTAGGAGAGACCCAGTACTTC,TRBJ2-5,.,TRBD2,TRBV5-1
CASSLPGESYEQYF,TGTGCCAGCAGCTTACCAGGGGAGTCCTACGAGCAGTACTTC,TRBJ2-7,.,.,TRBV7-9
CATSRVPAGVYNEQFF,TGTGCCACCAGCAGAGTACCAGCGGGGGTCTACAATGAGCAGTTCTTC,TRBJ2-1,.,TRBD2,TRBV15
CASHGPIIYTGELFF,TGTGCCAGCCACGGGCCTATTATATACACCGGGGAGCTGTTTTTT,TRBJ2-2,.,.,TRBV2
CASSIRDRGKNEQFF,TGTGCCAGCAGCATCCGGGACAGGGGAAAAAATGAGCAGTTCTTC,TRBJ2-1,.,TRBD1,TRBV9
CASSQGWGTDTQYF,TGTGCCAGCAGCCAAGGGTGGGGCACAGATACGCAGTATTTT,TRBJ2-3,.,.,TRBV4-2
CASSLGGSGQPQHF,TGTGCCAGCAGCTTAGGGGGAAGCGGTCAGCCCCAGCATTTT,TRBJ1-5,.,.,TRBV7-9
CASSLDQDRYDPEAFF,TGTGCCAGCAGCTTAGATCAGGATAGGTACGACCCTGAAGCTTTCTTT,TRBJ1-1,.,.,TRBV11-2
CASSASPHLAGQETQYF,TGTGCCAGCAGCGCCTCACCCCACTTAGCGGGACAAGAGACCCAGTACTTC,TRBJ2-5,.,TRBD2,TRBV7-6
CASGRAGMNTEAFF,TGTGCCAGCGGTCGAGCGGGAATGAACACTGAAGCTTTCTTT,TRBJ1-1,.,.,TRBV9
CASSLGSDYEQYF,TGTGCCAGCAGCTTGGGGAGTGACTACGAGCAGTACTTC,TRBJ2-7,.,.,TRBV5-4
CSVEGGYQETQYF,TGCAGCGTTGAAGGAGGGTATCAAGAGACCCAGTACTTC,TRBJ2-5,.,.,TRBV29-1
CASSLSGDRGQNEQFF,TGTGCCAGCAGTTTATCGGGGGACAGGGGACAAAATGAGCAGTTCTTC,TRBJ2-1,.,TRBD1,TRBV28
CASSVDGGTQETQYF,TGTGCCAGCAGCGTAGATGGGGGGACCCAAGAGACCCAGTACTTC,TRBJ2-5,.,.,TRBV9
CASTTKDGSSYEQYF,TGTGCCAGCACCACTAAGGACGGGAGCTCCTACGAGCAGTACTTC,TRBJ2-7,.,.,TRBV7-9
CASSPPGLVGYNEQFF,TGTGCCAGTAGTCCTCCGGGACTCGTGGGCTACAATGAGCAGTTCTTC,TRBJ2-1,.,.,TRBV19
CASSLSGATNEKLFF,TGTGCCAGCAGTTTATCAGGGGCAACTAATGAAAAACTGTTTTTT,TRBJ1-4,.,.,TRBV27
CASSLDRAGEQYF,TGTGCCAGCAGCTTGGACAGGGCGGGCGAGCAGTACTTC,TRBJ2-7,.,TRBD1,TRBV7-2
CASTGQGGNYGYTF,TGTGCCAGCACCGGACAGGGTGGCAACTATGGCTACACCTTC,TRBJ1-2,.,TRBD1,TRBV6-5
CASSLYKTYEQYF,TGTGCCAGCAGTTTATACAAAACCTACGAGCAGTACTTC,TRBJ2-7,.,.,TRBV27
CASSYELAGVPYNEQFF,TGTGCCAGCAGTTACGAGTTAGCGGGGGTCCCCTACAATGAGCAGTTCTTC,TRBJ2-1,.,TRBD2,TRBV13
CASSLVPGAPTGELFF,TGTGCCAGCAGCTTAGTCCCCGGGGCTCCCACCGGGGAGCTGTTTTTT,TRBJ2-2,.,.,TRBV7-3
CASSQRGQQGYYGYTF,TGCGCCAGCAGCCAGAGAGGGCAACAGGGGTACTATGGCTACACCTTC,TRBJ1-2,once,TRBD1,TRBV4-1
CASSWDREDEKLFF,TGTGCCAGCAGCTGGGACAGGGAGGATGAAAAACTGTTTTTT,TRBJ1-4,.,TRBD1,TRBV7-9
CASLDMGTGNGYTF,TGTGCCAGCCTAGATATGGGGACAGGGAATGGCTACACCTTC,TRBJ1-2,.,TRBD1,TRBV16
CASSLPRDTQYF,TGTGCCAGCAGCCTACCCAGAGATACGCAGTATTTT,TRBJ2-3,.,.,TRBV6-1
CASSTGTGGYNEQFF,TGTGCCAGCAGCACGGGGACAGGTGGCTACAATGAGCAGTTCTTC,TRBJ2-1,.,TRBD1,TRBV9
CASSVPREDSLNEKLFF,TGTGCCAGCAGTGTCCCGCGTGAAGACAGCCTAAATGAAAAACTGTTTTTT,TRBJ1-4,.,.,TRBV25-1
CASSLLAGGTDTQYF,TGTGCCAGCAGTTTACTAGCGGGAGGCACAGATACGCAGTATTTT,TRBJ2-3,.,TRBD2,TRBV28
CASSYGRGYEQYF,TGTGCCAGCAGTTATGGCAGGGGCTACGAGCAGTACTTC,TRBJ2-7,.,.,TRBV6-5
CATWSDSYNEQFF,TGTGCCACCTGGTCTGACTCCTACAATGAGCAGTTCTTC,TRBJ2-1,.,.,TRBV10-3
CASSVDGGSQETQYF,TGTGCCAGCAGCGTAGATGGAGGGTCACAAGAGACCCAGTACTTC,TRBJ2-5,.,.,TRBV9
CASSLGTSSTDTQYF,TGTGCCAGCAGTTTAGGGACTAGCTCCACAGATACGCAGTATTTT,TRBJ2-3,.,TRBD2,TRBV28
CASSSRDRGNQPQHF,TGTGCCAGTAGTTCCCGGGACAGGGGCAATCAGCCCCAGCATTTT,TRBJ1-5,.,TRBD1,TRBV19
CASSRGISYEQYF,TGCGCCAGCAGCCGCGGGATCTCCTACGAGCAGTACTTC,TRBJ2-7,.,.,TRBV5-1
CASSLGTNQETQYF,TGCGCCAGCAGCTTGGGGACTAACCAAGAGACCCAGTACTTC,TRBJ2-5,.,.,TRBV5-1
CASSDSPGTDTQYF,TGTGCCAGCAGTGATAGTCCAGGCACAGATACGCAGTATTTT,TRBJ2-3,.,.,TRBV25-1
CASSSADVGGVVETQYF,TGTGCCAGCAGCTCCGCCGACGTTGGGGGGGTAGTGGAGACCCAGTACTTC,TRBJ2-5,few,TRBD2,TRBV5-4
CASSDMGQVLTDTQYF,TGCGCCAGCAGCGATATGGGACAGGTGCTCACAGATACGCAGTATTTT,TRBJ2-3,.,TRBD1,TRBV5-1
CASSQFSGRGYEQYF,TGCGCCAGCAGCCAATTTAGCGGGAGAGGCTACGAGCAGTACTTC,TRBJ2-7,.,TRBD2,TRBV4-1
CASSLGGANVLTF,TGCGCCAGCAGCCTGGGTGGGGCCAACGTCCTGACTTTC,TRBJ2-6,.,.,TRBV4-3
CASSFGGTTGYTF,TGCGCCAGCAGCTTCGGGGGGACAACTGGCTACACCTTC,TRBJ1-2,.,.,TRBV5-1
CASSIEGMGAYEQYF,TGTGCCAGTAGTATTGAGGGCATGGGAGCCTACGAGCAGTACTTC,TRBJ2-7,.,.,TRBV19
CASSLAGDTDTQYF,TGTGCCAGCTCATTGGCAGGGGACACAGATACGCAGTATTTT,TRBJ2-3,few,.,TRBV18
CASSLLLTQIPYEQYF,TGTGCCAGCAGCCTCCTACTCACTCAGATTCCCTACGAGCAGTACTTC,TRBJ2-7,.,.,TRBV5-4
CATRDRGDIQYF,TGTGCCACCAGGGACAGGGGAGACATTCAGTACTTC,TRBJ2-4,.,TRBD1,TRBV19
CASSDLRGGTSEAFF,TGTGCCAGTAGTGACCTCCGCGGGGGAACTAGTGAAGCTTTCTTT,TRBJ1-1,.,.,TRBV19
CASSLRGLGDTQYF,TGTGCCAGCAGTTTGAGAGGGTTGGGAGATACGCAGTATTTT,TRBJ2-3,.,.,TRBV28
CASSPVYRGGKDTEAFF,TGTGCCAGCAGCCCGGTTTACAGGGGAGGAAAGGACACTGAAGCTTTCTTT,TRBJ1-1,.,TRBD1,TRBV5-4
CASSLVGNYGYTF,TGTGCCAGCAGCTTAGTAGGAAACTATGGCTACACCTTC,TRBJ1-2,.,.,TRBV7-6
CASSHPQDTDRNEQFF,TGTGCCAGCAGCCACCCCCAGGACACCGACCGAAATGAGCAGTTCTTC,TRBJ2-1,few,.,TRBV5-6
CASSFTGAEAFF,TGTGCCAGCAGCTTCACAGGGGCAGAAGCTTTCTTT,TRBJ1-1,.,TRBD1,TRBV13
CASSLMEGNTEAFF,TGTGCCAGCAGTTTAATGGAGGGGAACACTGAAGCTTTCTTT,TRBJ1-1,.,.,TRBV27
CASSLAPGPYYGYTF,TGTGCCAGCAGCTTAGCCCCAGGGCCCTACTATGGCTACACCTTC,TRBJ1-2,.,.,TRBV7-2